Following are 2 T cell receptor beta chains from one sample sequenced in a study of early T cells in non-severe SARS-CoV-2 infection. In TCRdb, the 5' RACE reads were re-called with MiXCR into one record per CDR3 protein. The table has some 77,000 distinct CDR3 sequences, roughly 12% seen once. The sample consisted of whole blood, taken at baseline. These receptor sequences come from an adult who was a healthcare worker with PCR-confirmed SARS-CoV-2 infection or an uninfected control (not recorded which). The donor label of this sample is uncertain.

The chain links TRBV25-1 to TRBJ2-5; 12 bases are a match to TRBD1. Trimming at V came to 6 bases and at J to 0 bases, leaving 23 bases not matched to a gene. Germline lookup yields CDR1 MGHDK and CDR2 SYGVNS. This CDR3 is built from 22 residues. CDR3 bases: TGTGCCAGCAGCGGGACAGGGGGCCTCCACGAAAGGGGAAAAATCGACCAAGAGACCCAGTACTTC. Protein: CASSGTGGLHERGKIDQETQYF. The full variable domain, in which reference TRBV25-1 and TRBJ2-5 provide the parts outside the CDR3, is EADIYQTPRYLVIGTGKKITLECSQTMGHDKMYWYQQDPGMELHLIHYSYGVNSTEKGDLSSESTVSRIRTEHFPLTLESARPSHTSQYLCASSGTGGLHERGKIDQETQYFGPGTRLLVL.

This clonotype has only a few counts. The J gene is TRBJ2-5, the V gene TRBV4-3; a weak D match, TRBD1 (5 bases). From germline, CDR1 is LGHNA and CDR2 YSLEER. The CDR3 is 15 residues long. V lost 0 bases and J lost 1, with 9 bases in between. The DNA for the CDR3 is TGCGCCAGCAGCCAAGATAGGGGATTCCAAGAGACCCAGTACTTC. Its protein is CASSQDRGFQETQYF.